This TCR beta chain was captured by sequencing in a study of OX40 agonist ivuxolimab in advanced cancers. Study-wide context: Every 2 weeks, ivuxolimab was infused into the patients intravenously at between 0.01 and 10 mg/kg. Hepatocellular carcinoma, melanoma, renal cell or head and neck cancer affected the dose-escalation patients. People who had prior anti-PD-1, anti-PD-L1 or anti-CTLA-4 therapy could take part, and 40% had some.

Germline V gene data show CDR1 as MNHNY and CDR2 as SVGAGI (reference sequence). V lost 0 bases to trimming and J lost 4 bases, with 10 bases between them. This CDR3 is 15 amino acids long. Some clones are missing from TCRdb's copy, which holds only in-frame ones; the method was immunoSEQ multiplex PCR. Among 21,000 or so clones listed, just under 85% were seen once. As to this clone: Its antigen is undetermined.

Study-wide points: Both CD4+ and CD8+ T cell populations in blood had undergone clonal expansion by week 6 at 0.1 to 3.0 mg/kg.

V is TRBV6-6 and J is TRBJ1-5; maybe TRBD1 (5 bases). Specimen: CD4+ or CD8+ T cells sorted from blood, collected in a trial of the OX40 agonist ivuxolimab. The clonotype originates from an adult with an advanced solid tumor such as melanoma, head and neck, liver or kidney cancer. The CDR3 protein is CASSYSPEGNQPQHF. CDR3 sequence (DNA): TGTGCCAGCAGTTACTCCCCAGAGGGGAATCAGCCCCAGCATTTT.